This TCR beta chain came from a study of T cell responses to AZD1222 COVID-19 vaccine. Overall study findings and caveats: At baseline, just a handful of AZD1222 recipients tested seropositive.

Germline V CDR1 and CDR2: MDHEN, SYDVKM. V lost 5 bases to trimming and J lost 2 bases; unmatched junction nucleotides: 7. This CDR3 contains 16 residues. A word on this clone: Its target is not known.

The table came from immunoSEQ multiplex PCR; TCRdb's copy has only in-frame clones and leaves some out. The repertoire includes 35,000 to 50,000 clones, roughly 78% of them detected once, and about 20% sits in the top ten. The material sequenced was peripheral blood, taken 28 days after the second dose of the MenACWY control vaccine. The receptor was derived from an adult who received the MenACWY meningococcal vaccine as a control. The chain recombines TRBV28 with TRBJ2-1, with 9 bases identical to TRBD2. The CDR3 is CASSTRASGAYNEQFF. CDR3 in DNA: TGTGCCAGCAGTACCAGGGCTAGCGGGGCCTACAATGAGCAGTTCTTC.